One T cell receptor (beta chain) is described in this entry. What it recognizes is unknown. The entry originates in a study of T cell repertoires in cytomegalovirus infection. Study-level information: Use of recently identified HLA-C-restricted and well-studied HLA-B-restricted CMV epitopes was part of the study. Based on public TCR beta signatures, there were indications of CMV infection and of a matching HLA type.

The germline gives CDR1 MNHEY, CDR2 SVGEGT. Trimming shortened V by 4 bases and J by 6 bases, and 10 bases separated the two germline ends. The CDR3 totals 13 residues. MiXCR was run by TCRdb on the reads, yielding one entry per CDR3 protein. This table has roughly 920,000 distinct CDR3 sequences, roughly 31% appearing once. Source: cultured CD8+ T cells from PBMCs, taken from culture after CMV antigen stimulation. V gene TRBV6-2 or TRBV6-3 combines with J gene TRBJ2-1, with TRBD2 as a possible D gene (6 bases). This clonotype originated in a human donor in good health (CMV status not recorded). Some clones in this sample may be carry-over from other donors' samples. The CDR3 loop reads CASSLADFNEQFF. The CDR3 region has the DNA TGTGCCAGCAGTTTAGCGGACTTCAATGAGCAGTTCTTC.